These 18 T cell receptor beta chains originate from one sample sequenced in a study of cytomegalovirus exposure and HLA in healthy donors. Amplification used 60 Vbeta primers and 13 Jbeta primers. The table came from immunoSEQ multiplex PCR; TCRdb's copy has only in-frame clones and leaves some out. The data hold about 110,000 clones, with 60% to 80% observed a single time. The sequencing sample was made of PBMCs. These receptors all come from a young man in good health and CMV-seronegative.

Concerning this clone: One end of the junction is discordant with germline, which a read error may explain. This chain links TRBV7-7 with TRBJ2-3, with 9 bases aligning to TRBD2. There are 13 residues in the CDR3. The germline V gene encodes CDR1 SSHAT and CDR2 FNYEAQ (reference sequence). CDR3 in amino acids: CASSVETSGTQYF. The CDR3 DNA follows: TGTGCTAGCAGCGTAGAGACTAGCGGTACGCAGTATTTT.

The rearrangement joins TRBV7-6 to TRBJ2-1, with 13 bases aligning to TRBD2. The CDR3 loop spans 17 amino acids. The junction had 3 bases not matched to a gene; V was cut back by 4 bases and J by 0 bases. Germline CDR1 is SGHVS and CDR2 is FNYEAQ. CDR3 coding DNA: TGTGCCAGCAGCTCGGGACTAGCGGGGAGCTCCTACAATGAGCAGTTCTTC. Translated, it gives CASSSGLAGSSYNEQFF. Drawing the rest from reference TRBV7-6 and TRBJ2-1, the complete variable domain is GAGVSQSPRYKVTKRGQDVALRCDPISGHVSLYWYRQALGQGPEFLTYFNYEAQQDKSGLPNDRFSAERPEGSISTLTIQRTEQRDSAMYRCASSSGLAGSSYNEQFFGPGTRLTVL.

This chain connects TRBV6-4 to TRBJ1-3; D is unclear. The CDR3 contains 18 residues. Germline CDR1 and CDR2: MRHNA and SNTAGT. V lost 0 bases and J 0 bases, leaving 15 bases between the germline ends. The CDR3 protein is CASSDSRGKNYSGNTIYF. CDR3 DNA: TGTGCCAGCAGTGACTCGAGAGGGAAGAATTACTCTGGAAACACCATATATTTT.

This chain joins TRBV7-8 and TRBJ2-4; 9 nucleotides agree with TRBD1. V dropped 3 bases and J dropped 5; count of bases not matched to a gene: 2. The CDR3 is made up of 14 amino acids. Germline-derived CDR1 and CDR2 are SGHVS and FQNEAQ. CDR3 region: CASSLWTGENIQYF. The CDR3 DNA reads TGTGCCAGCAGCTTGTGGACAGGGGAAAACATTCAGTACTTC.

This chain joins TRBV12-2 and TRBJ1-4; the tabulated D call, TRBD1, remains unverified against the DNA. TRBV12-2 is marked as a pseudogene. This CDR3 has 15 amino acids. The DNA for the CDR3 is TGTGCAAGTCGCACTCAACAGGGCGGAAATGAAAAACTGTTTTTT. The encoded protein is CASRTQQGGNEKLFF.

The gene calls are TRBV19 and TRBJ2-1, with D possibly being TRBD1 (6 bases). Germline CDR1 reads LNHDA; CDR2 reads SQIVND (reference sequence). This CDR3 has 15 amino acids. Trimming pared 3 bases from V and 6 bases from J, leaving 15 bases between. CDR3 sequence reads: CASSILQGLGNEQFF. The CDR3, as DNA: TGTGCCAGTAGTATTCTCCAGGGGCTTGGCAATGAGCAGTTCTTC.

The chain recombines TRBV4-1 with TRBJ1-4; D is possibly TRBD1 (5 bases). Germline V gene data show CDR1 as MGHRA and CDR2 as YSYEKL. This CDR3 has 15 amino acids. Trimming cost V 0 bases and J 6 bases, with 11 bases left between them. The CDR3 DNA reads TGCGCCAGCAGCCAAGAGGGGGGGGGATATGAAAAACTGTTTTTT. Translating it yields CASSQEGGGYEKLFF.

The chain joins TRBV7-2 to TRBJ2-2; 8 bases line up with TRBD1. Trimming took 5 bases from V and 6 from J; bases not matched to a gene: 8. From germline, CDR1 is SGHTA and CDR2 FQGNSA. This CDR3 comprises 15 residues. CDR3 sequence reads: CASSPAGDRSGELFF. Here the CDR3 DNA reads TGTGCCAGCAGCCCCGCAGGGGACAGGTCCGGGGAGCTGTTTTTT.

CDR3 coding DNA: TGCAGCGTTGAATCGGCGGGGGGGGGCGGCTACACCTTC. This translates into CSVESAGGGGYTF. The chain has TRBV29-1 and TRBJ1-2; the D gene is possibly TRBD1 (6 bases). The V and J ends lost 2 bases and 8 bases respectively, with 15 bases between them. This CDR3 comprises 13 residues. From germline, CDR1 is SQVTM and CDR2 ANQGSEA.

This chain uses TRBV5-1 with TRBJ1-2; 8 positions agree with TRBD1. Per germline, CDR1 SGHRS and CDR2 YFSETQ. Losses at the gene ends were 7 bases for V and 6 bases for J; bases not matched to a gene: 11. The length of the CDR3 is 14 residues. DNA of the CDR3: TGCGCCAGCGGGACAGGATTTGGGACTGATGGCTACACCTTC. Translation: CASGTGFGTDGYTF.

The chain employs TRBV19 and TRBJ1-2; no firm D call. This CDR3 comprises 14 residues. V shed 1 base and J shed 2 bases, with 8 bases lying between them. Germline CDR1 reads LNHDA; CDR2 reads SQIVND (reference sequence). The CDR3 nucleotides are TGTGCCAGTAGTATAGGAGCGGGGAACTATGGCTACACCTTC. Its protein product is CASSIGAGNYGYTF. The full variable domain, in which reference TRBV19 and TRBJ1-2 provide the parts outside the CDR3, is DGGITQSPKYLFRKEGQNVTLSCEQNLNHDAMYWYRQDPGQGLRLIYYSQIVNDFQKGDIAEGYSVSREKKESFPLTVTSAQKNPTAFYLCASSIGAGNYGYTFGSGTRLTVV.

The chain uses TRBV7-9 and TRBJ2-7, with 7 bases matching TRBD1. CDR1 is SEHNR, CDR2 FQNEAQ, per germline (reference sequence). V gave up 5 bases and J gave up 5 bases; unmatched junction bases: 3. CDR3 length: 12 residues. CDR3 nucleotide sequence: TGTGCCAGCAGCGCGACAGGGAACGAGCAGTACTTC. Translation: CASSATGNEQYF.

The chain uses TRBV14 and TRBJ2-5; D uncertain. Trimming removed 0 bases from V and 0 bases from J, with 14 bases in between. The CDR3 is 17 residues long. Germline V CDR1 and CDR2: SGHDN, FVKESK. CDR3: CASSQEREISYQETQYF. Here the CDR3 DNA reads TGTGCCAGCAGCCAAGAAAGAGAAATATCGTACCAAGAGACCCAGTACTTC.

This rearrangement joins TRBV7-3 to TRBJ2-5, with 9 bases that match TRBD1. The J segment lost 5 bases and the V segment lost 5 bases, leaving 3 bases of the junction unmatched. Germline loops: CDR1 SGHTA, CDR2 FQGTGA. This CDR3 comprises 13 residues. As DNA, the CDR3 is TGTGCCAGCAGCCCGGACAGGGGCGAGACCCAGTACTTC. The encoded protein is CASSPDRGETQYF.

The chain couples TRBV7-7 to TRBJ2-2, with D possibly matching TRBD1 (6 bases). The CDR3 covers 16 residues. With 2 bases removed from V and 4 bases from J, the gap between germline ends came to 14 bases. Germline values: CDR1 SSHAT, CDR2 FNYEAQ (reference sequence). The DNA of the CDR3 is TGTGCCAGCAGCTTAATTGGGGGCGCCGGCACCGGGGAGCTGTTTTTT. Amino acid sequence: CASSLIGGAGTGELFF.

V usage is TRBV5-6 and J usage is TRBJ1-5, with 7 nucleotides matching TRBD1. V lost 0 bases to trimming and J lost 5 bases; unmatched junction nucleotides: 5. Germline CDR1 SGHDT, CDR2 YYEEEE. The CDR3 has 15 residues. In DNA form, the CDR3 reads TGTGCCAGCAGCTTGGGGTACAGGGGCGATCAGCCCCAGCATTTT. Translation: CASSLGYRGDQPQHF.

To note about this clone: Relative to the germline gene, one junction end is altered; a read error may explain this. The chain uses TRBV4-3 and TRBJ1-2, with D tentatively TRBD1 (5 bases). CDR1 is LGHNA and CDR2 is YSLEER in the germline V gene. There are 17 residues in the CDR3. The CDR3 loop reads CASSQEGPGRANYGYPF. As DNA, the CDR3 is TGCGCCAGCAGCCAAGAGGGGCCGGGTAGGGCTAACTATGGCTACCCCTTC.

This clone was seen just once. This sequence joins TRBV6-1 and TRBJ2-1; no firm D call. The germline CDR1 and CDR2 sequences are MNHNS and SASEGT. Trimming took off 4 bases at V and 6 bases at J, with 13 bases between the two ends. The CDR3 runs to 14 residues. CDR3 nucleotides: TGTGCCAGCAGTGTCTCGGCAAAGCGCAATGAGCAGTTCTTC. Encoded protein: CASSVSAKRNEQFF.